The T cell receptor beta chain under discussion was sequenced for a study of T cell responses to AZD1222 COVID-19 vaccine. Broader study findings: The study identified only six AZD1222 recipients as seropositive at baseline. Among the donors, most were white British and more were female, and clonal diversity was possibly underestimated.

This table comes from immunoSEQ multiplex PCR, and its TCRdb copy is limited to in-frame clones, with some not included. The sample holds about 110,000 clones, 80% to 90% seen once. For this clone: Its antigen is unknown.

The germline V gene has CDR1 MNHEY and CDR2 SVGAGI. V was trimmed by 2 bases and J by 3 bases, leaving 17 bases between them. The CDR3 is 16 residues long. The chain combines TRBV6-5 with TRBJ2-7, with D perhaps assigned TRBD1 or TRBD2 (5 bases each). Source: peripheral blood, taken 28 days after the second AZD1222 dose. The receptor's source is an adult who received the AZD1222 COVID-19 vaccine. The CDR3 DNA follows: TGTGCCAGCAGTTACCCCCCCCAGGGAGTTCTCTACGAGCAGTACTTC. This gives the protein CASSYPPQGVLYEQYF.